This record looks at one T cell receptor (beta chain) sequence and its context. The CDR3 is made up of 14 amino acids. V was trimmed by 3 bases and J by 6 bases, leaving 14 bases between them. Germline V gene lookup returns CDR1 SGHTA and CDR2 FQGTGA. Data came from immunoSEQ multiplex PCR; TCRdb stores just in-frame clones and leaves some out. Among about 98,000 clones listed, 70% to 90% were seen once. The data derive from a study of blood T cell repertoires in COVID-19. Study context: The United States, Italy and Spain provided the acute and convalescent COVID-19 samples. T cells, B-cell-depleted T cells, or PBMCs supplied cDNA or gDNA.

Sequenced material: peripheral blood. V gene TRBV7-3 combines with J gene TRBJ1-1; D might be TRBD1 (6 bases). The clonotype comes from a man aged 60 to 75 with acute or convalescent COVID-19. CDR3 coding DNA: TGTGCCAGCAGCTTGACCCCCTCAGGGGCTGAAGCTTTCTTT. Translating it yields CASSLTPSGAEAFF. Based on the CDR3 plus reference TRBV7-3 and TRBJ1-1, the full variable domain is GAGVSQTPSNKVTEKGKYVELRCDPISGHTALYWYRQSLGQGPEFLIYFQGTGAADDSGLPNDRFFAVRPEGSVSTLKIQRTERGDSAVYLCASSLTPSGAEAFFGQGTRLTVV.